Sequencing of this T cell receptor (beta chain) was carried out in a study of T cell repertoires in cytomegalovirus infection. Overall study: Indications of both CMV infection and matching HLA type were provided by public TCR beta signatures.

The study, taken as a whole, reports: Cumulative frequency of public TCR beta families picked out carriers of CMV plus the relevant HLA. The response measured ex vivo was dominated by TCR beta clonotypes (HLA-C-restricted and CMV-specific).

TCRdb recomputed calls from the reads with MiXCR, one row per CDR3 protein. The table lists 290,000 or so distinct CDR3 sequences, 20% to 30% of them singletons, with approximately 15% in the top ten. Germline V gene sequence: CDR1 MDHEN, CDR2 SYDVKM. The CDR3 sequence is 15 residues long. The ends were cut back, 6 bases at V and 2 bases at J, with 15 bases in the middle. In regard to this clonotype: Its antigen is not known.

The sequencing input was PBMCs. V gene TRBV28 combines with J gene TRBJ2-3, with TRBD2 as a possible D gene (7 bases). This receptor was taken from a human donor in good health (CMV status not recorded). Some clones in this sample may be carry-over from other donors' samples. The CDR3 here is CASRGGAETTDTQYF. DNA of the CDR3: TGTGCCAGCAGGGGGGGGGCGGAAACCACAGATACGCAGTATTTT.